The entry that follows covers one T cell receptor beta chain sequence. The sample comes from a study of T cell changes during pregnancy in multiple sclerosis. CDR3 size: 17 residues. CDR1 and CDR2 from the germline V gene are SGHAT and FQNNGV. The V and J ends lost 5 bases and 5 bases, in that order; junction bases with no gene match: 10. Here immunoSEQ multiplex PCR was the method, and the copy in TCRdb shows in-frame clones only, minus some. This table has roughly 69,000 clones, more than 85% appearing once. The TCR was taken from a female donor with multiple sclerosis, enrolled in a pregnancy study. V gene TRBV11-2 combines with J gene TRBJ2-3; 13 nucleotides line up with TRBD2. The sample in question was peripheral blood, obtained in the second trimester of pregnancy. CDR3 nucleotides: TGTGCCAGCAGCCGGAGGACTAGCGGGAGTGGGCGAGATACGCAGTATTTT. Amino acid sequence: CASSRRTSGSGRDTQYF.